The rows below give T cell receptor beta chains drawn from one sample of a study of CD8 T cells in Susac syndrome. One entry per CDR3 protein results from TCRdb running MiXCR on the immunoSEQ multiplex PCR reads. The table records some 97,000 distinct CDR3 sequences, 95% of them present only once. Source material: CD8+ T cells from PBMCs. The receptors here all came from a human donor with Susac syndrome. CDR3s leave out the opening cysteine and the closing phenylalanine or tryptophan.

TRBV14 ASSLRHGTREKLF
TRBV14 ASSPYPPGEFNTEAF
TRBV5-1 ASSLGGSSNQPQH
TRBV3-1 ASSQGGGRNYGYT
TRBV2 ASSEASRRETQY
TRBV5-6 ASSLRTTRLSGANVLT
TRBV3-1 ASSHARLATNEKLF
TRBV25-1 ASSVGSGQPQH
TRBV29-1 SVSGLHFNNEQF
TRBV9 ASSVEGSYNEQF
TRBV11-2 ASTPGPSSYEKLF
TRBV29-1 SVDRVGDQY
TRBV5-6 ASSFSRGVPQY
TRBV9 ASTAGGELF
TRBV19 ASSTQGQANTEAF
TRBV14 ASAGQPYEQY
TRBV7-9 ASSSAGGSGNQPQH
TRBV3-1 ASSQDAREQY
TRBV12-5 ASGLPYQPQH
TRBV20-1 SAWTGEDYGYT
TRBV29-1 SVPSKDSYGYT
TRBV7-8 ASSLGPAQETQY
TRBV27 ASSLSGNYGYT
TRBV3-1 ASSQAGGYEQY
TRBV20-1 SANPGGYEQY
TRBV6-2/TRBV6-3 ASSYWRGEQY
TRBV5-4 ASSLVGGNEQF